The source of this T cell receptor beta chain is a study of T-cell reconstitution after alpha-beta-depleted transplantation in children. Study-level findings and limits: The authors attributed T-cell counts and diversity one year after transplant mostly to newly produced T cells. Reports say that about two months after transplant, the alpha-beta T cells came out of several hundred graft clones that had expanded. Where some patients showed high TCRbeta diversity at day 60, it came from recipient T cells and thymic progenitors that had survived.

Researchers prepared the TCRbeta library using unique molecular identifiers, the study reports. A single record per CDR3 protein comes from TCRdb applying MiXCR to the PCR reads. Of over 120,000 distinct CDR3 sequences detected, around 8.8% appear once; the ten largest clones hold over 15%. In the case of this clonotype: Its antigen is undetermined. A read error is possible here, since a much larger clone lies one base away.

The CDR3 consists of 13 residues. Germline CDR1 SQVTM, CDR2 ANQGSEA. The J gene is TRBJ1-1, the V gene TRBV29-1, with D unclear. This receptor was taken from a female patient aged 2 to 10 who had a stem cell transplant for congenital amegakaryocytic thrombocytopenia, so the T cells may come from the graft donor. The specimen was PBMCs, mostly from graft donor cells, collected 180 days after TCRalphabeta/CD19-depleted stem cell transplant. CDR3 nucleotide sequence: TGCAGCGATAAAGAAGAAGGGAGCACTGACGCTTTCTTT. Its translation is CSDKEEGSTDAFF.